These 30 T cell receptor beta chains were all obtained from the same sample, sequenced in a study of blood T cell repertoires in COVID-19 (dated by TCRdb to the early 2020s). The method behind the library was the immunoSEQ multiplex PCR assay. Imported from immuneACCESS, the table was reduced by TCRdb to in-frame sequences with V and J called. These copies leave out some clones; in studies compared against another copy, an unresolved V gene accounts for under half, and the cause of the remainder is not known. This sample lists 250,000 to 300,000 clones; around 84% were detected once. The ten most abundant clones make up 3.5% to 5% of the sample. Sequenced material: peripheral blood. The receptors were gathered from a man aged 55-75 years with acute or convalescent COVID-19.

The chain carries TRBV29-1 and TRBJ1-1; D may be TRBD1 (6 bases). The ends were cut back, 8 bases at V and 2 bases at J, with 15 bases in the middle. Germline lookup yields CDR1 SQVTM and CDR2 ANQGSEA. The CDR3 runs to 13 residues. In DNA form, the CDR3 reads TGCAGCTTCAGGGGAGGGGGAAACACTGAAGCTTTCTTT. It yields the protein CSFRGGGNTEAFF.

This rearrangement joins TRBV7-9 to TRBJ1-1; a possible D gene is TRBD1 (5 bases). Germline V gene data show CDR1 as SEHNR and CDR2 as FQNEAQ (reference sequence). V was cut by 7 bases and J by 6 bases, with 15 bases left in between. The CDR3 covers 13 residues. CDR3 in DNA: TGTGCCAGCACCGTATCAGGGATACCTGAAGCTTTCTTT. Its protein product is CASTVSGIPEAFF. The variable domain in full, with the rest retrieved from reference TRBV7-9 and TRBJ1-1, is DTGVSQNPRHKITKRGQNVTFRCDPISEHNRLYWYRQTLGQGPEFLTYFQNEAQLEKSRLLSDRFSAERPKGSFSTLEIQRTEQGDSAMYLCASTVSGIPEAFFGQGTRLTVV.

The rearrangement joins TRBV27 to TRBJ2-1; 11 nucleotides line up with TRBD2. The J segment lost 4 bases and the V segment lost 3 bases, leaving 2 bases of the junction unmatched. Germline assignment: CDR1 MNHEY and CDR2 SMNVEV (reference sequence). CDR3 size: 15 residues. The CDR3: CASSFSSGGYNEQFF. CDR3 DNA: TGTGCCAGCAGTTTCTCTAGCGGGGGGTACAATGAGCAGTTCTTC.

This clone was observed a single time. At the DNA level, this CDR3 is encoded by other sequences in the same sample as well. The V call is TRBV3-1 (or the pseudogene TRBV3-2), the J call TRBJ1-5; perhaps TRBD1 as D (6 bases). Trimming removed 0 bases at V and 7 bases at J, with 13 bases between. The CDR3 extends over 15 amino acids. The germline gives CDR1 LGHDT, CDR2 YNNKEL (reference sequence). The CDR3 here is CASSQDTGTGQPQHF. The DNA for the CDR3 is TGTGCCAGCAGCCAAGATACAGGGACGGGGCAGCCCCAGCATTTT.

The V and J genes are TRBV19 and TRBJ2-4; the D gene is possibly TRBD1 (6 bases). The V gene's germline CDR1 is LNHDA and CDR2 SQIVND (reference sequence). The CDR3 contains 18 residues. The V end was cut by 3 bases, the J end by 5 bases, with 23 bases between. In DNA form, the CDR3 reads TGTGCCAGTAGTATCTTTCAGGGGAGCCTCACTTTCCAAAACATTCAGTACTTC. It yields the protein CASSIFQGSLTFQNIQYF.

The genes are TRBV6-2 or TRBV6-3 and TRBJ1-2; 10 bases match TRBD1. The CDR3 consists of 16 residues. The V segment lost 6 bases and the J segment 4 bases; nucleotides outside the gene matches: 11. Germline V gives CDR1 MNHEY, CDR2 SVGEGT. The CDR3 nucleotides are TGTGCCAGCAGCCAGACAGGGGGCAGGCAATCCTATGGCTACACCTTC. It specifies CASSQTGGRQSYGYTF.

The chain is built from TRBV12-3 or TRBV12-4 and TRBJ2-3, with a tentative D call TRBD1 (6 bases). V shed 6 bases and J shed 3 bases, with 10 bases lying between them. CDR3 size: 13 residues. CDR3 residues: CASRSTGTDTQYF. The CDR3 coding sequence is TGTGCCAGCAGATCAACAGGGACAGATACGCAGTATTTT.

This clone was seen once. The chain joins TRBV6-5 to TRBJ2-1; 13 bases align to TRBD2. The V gene's germline CDR1 is MNHEY and CDR2 SVGAGI. V was pared by 5 bases and J by 7 bases, with 5 bases of the junction left unmatched. This CDR3 contains 15 residues. This CDR3 reads CASSRLAGGRNEQFF. CDR3 sequence (DNA): TGTGCCAGCAGTCGACTAGCGGGAGGTAGGAATGAGCAGTTCTTC.

V is TRBV4-3 and J is TRBJ2-1; perhaps TRBD1 as D (6 bases). Trimming removed 0 bases from V and 3 bases from J, with 12 bases in between. The CDR3 is 16 residues long. In germline, CDR1 is LGHNA, CDR2 YSLEER. In DNA, the CDR3 is TGCGCCAGCAGCCAAGATAGGGACACCCACTACAATGAGCAGTTCTTC. It is translated as CASSQDRDTHYNEQFF.

In regard to this clone: This sample includes further DNA sequences coding for the same CDR3. This sequence joins TRBV27 and TRBJ2-7; 8 bases are shared with TRBD2. This CDR3 is built from 12 residues. CDR1 MNHEY and CDR2 SMNVEV come from the germline V gene (reference sequence). J lost 7 bases, V lost 2 bases, and 1 base had no gene match. CDR3 region: CASSLRGGEQYF. DNA of the CDR3: TGTGCCAGCAGTTTACGGGGGGGGGAGCAGTACTTC.

This chain links TRBV5-4 with TRBJ2-3; unclear D gene. CDR3 length equals 18 residues. Germline V CDR1 and CDR2: SGHNT, YYREEE (reference sequence). The germline V and J ends were trimmed by 0 bases and 0 bases, with 17 bases remaining between them. The CDR3 region has the DNA TGTGCCAGCAGCTTGGACGGGTCAGCCCCCGCTAGCACAGATACGCAGTATTTT. Protein sequence: CASSLDGSAPASTDTQYF.

The rearrangement links TRBV3-1 (or the pseudogene TRBV3-2) to TRBJ1-5; 11 positions match TRBD1. The J segment lost 0 bases and the V segment lost 1 base, leaving 2 bases of the junction unmatched. This CDR3 contains 17 residues. Germline CDR1 reads LGHDT; CDR2 reads YNNKEL (reference sequence). DNA of the CDR3: TGTGCCAGCAGCCAAGGGACAGGGGGCACTAGCAATCAGCCCCAGCATTTT. It encodes CASSQGTGGTSNQPQHF.

The chain carries TRBV5-1 and TRBJ2-5; the D gene is possibly TRBD1 (5 bases). The CDR3 contains 14 residues. The V gene's germline CDR1 is SGHRS and CDR2 YFSETQ. V lost 4 bases and J lost 5, with 15 bases in between. The CDR3 protein is CASSIGVVGETQYF. Here the CDR3 DNA reads TGCGCCAGCAGCATAGGGGTGGTGGGTGAGACCCAGTACTTC.

This clone was detected once. V gene TRBV27 combines with J gene TRBJ2-7, with 15 bases fitting TRBD2. The germline CDR1 and CDR2 sequences are MNHEY and SMNVEV (reference sequence). V was clipped by 2 bases and J by 0 bases; unmatched bases: 8. The CDR3 length is 19 residues. CDR3 in amino acids: CASSLRGTSGGLSSYEQYF. In nucleotides, the CDR3 is TGTGCCAGCAGTTTAAGGGGGACTAGCGGGGGGTTGAGCTCCTACGAGCAGTACTTC.

The genes are TRBV5-6 and TRBJ2-5; 8 bases fit TRBD1. The CDR3 is made up of 16 amino acids. After removal of 1 base from V and 0 bases from J, the junction contained 5 bases not matched to a gene. Looked up from germline, CDR1 is SGHDT and CDR2 is YYEEEE. CDR3: CASSLLDRGYQETQYF. Here the CDR3 DNA reads TGTGCCAGCAGCTTGCTAGACAGGGGCTACCAAGAGACCCAGTACTTC.

The chain carries TRBV7-2 and TRBJ1-5, with D perhaps TRBD1 (6 bases). Per the germline V gene, CDR1 is SGHTA and CDR2 is FQGNSA. The CDR3 runs 13 residues. The ends were cut back, 6 bases at V and 4 bases at J, with 10 bases in the middle. As DNA, the CDR3 is TGTGCCAGCAGTGGACAGTATAATCAGCCCCAGCATTTT. This sequence encodes CASSGQYNQPQHF.

The chain couples TRBV7-2 to TRBJ1-5; D gene unclear. Trimming left V 5 bases short and J 7 bases short, with 15 bases between. The CDR3 is 14 amino acids. Germline loops: CDR1 SGHTA, CDR2 FQGNSA. CDR3 region: CASSPPQLSQPQHF. In nucleotides, the CDR3 is TGTGCCAGCAGCCCCCCGCAGTTGTCCCAGCCCCAGCATTTT. Full variable domain (rest looked up from reference TRBV7-2 and TRBJ1-5): GAGVSQSPSNKVTEKGKDVELRCDPISGHTALYWYRQSLGQGLEFLIYFQGNSAPDKSGLPSDRFSAERTGGSVSTLTIQRTQQEDSAVYLCASSPPQLSQPQHFGDGTRLSIL.

The V call is TRBV19, the J call TRBJ2-3, with D possibly being TRBD2 (7 bases). The length of the CDR3 is 15 residues. Germline CDR1 is LNHDA and CDR2 is SQIVND (reference sequence). The V and J ends lost 3 bases and 2 bases respectively, with 12 bases between them. CDR3 DNA sequence: TGTGCCAGTAGTATTGGCGGGGGCTACACAGATACGCAGTATTTT. Amino acid sequence: CASSIGGGYTDTQYF.

The chain recombines TRBV18 with TRBJ2-7; 7 bases fit TRBD1. CDR3 length: 16 residues. Trimming at V came to 2 bases and at J to 0 bases, leaving 7 bases not matched to a gene. CDR1 and CDR2 (germline): KGHSH, LQKENI. The CDR3 sequence is CASSPFTGQNSYEQYF. In nucleotides, the CDR3 is TGTGCCAGCTCACCATTTACGGGACAGAACTCCTACGAGCAGTACTTC.

The chain couples TRBV9 to TRBJ2-6, with D uncertain. V lost 4 bases, J lost 4 bases, and 6 bases lay in between. Per the germline V gene, CDR1 is SGDLS and CDR2 is YYNGEE. The CDR3 sequence is 13 residues long. The CDR3 nucleotides are TGTGCCAGCAGCTCCGTCGGGGCCAACGTCCTGACTTTC. Translating gives CASSSVGANVLTF.

The rearrangement links TRBV9 to TRBJ1-5, with D perhaps matching TRBD1 (5 bases). The V end was cut by 4 bases, the J end by 5 bases, with 22 bases between. CDR1 is SGDLS and CDR2 is YYNGEE in the germline V gene. This CDR3 region has 17 residues. The CDR3 bases are TGTGCCAGCAGCTCCAACGGTGGGGGGAAAGTTGATCAGCCCCAGCATTTT. Amino acids: CASSSNGGGKVDQPQHF.

Written as DNA, the CDR3 is TGTGCCAGCAGCCAAGATCTCGCTAGCGGAGGCTACAATGAGCAGTTCTTC. Translated, it gives CASSQDLASGGYNEQFF. The genes are TRBV4-2 and TRBJ2-1; 7 positions match TRBD2. Germline trimming cut 0 bases from V and 3 bases from J; bases unmatched to any gene: 8. This CDR3 is built from 17 residues. Germline V gene sequence: CDR1 LGHNA, CDR2 YNFKEQ.

The chain has TRBV19 and TRBJ1-5, with D perhaps matching TRBD1 (5 bases). Germline lookup yields CDR1 LNHDA and CDR2 SQIVND (reference sequence). The CDR3 sequence is 14 residues long. Trimming cost V 5 bases and J 5 bases, with 13 bases left between them. CDR3 protein: CASSFAGYHQPQHF. The DNA of the CDR3 is TGTGCCAGTAGTTTTGCAGGGTATCATCAGCCCCAGCATTTT.

The gene calls are TRBV12-3 or TRBV12-4 and TRBJ1-1, with TRBD1 matching over 7 bases. V shed 6 bases, J shed 1 base, and the junction held 2 bases outside the gene matches. This CDR3 spans 13 amino acids. The CDR3 region is CASRRTGNTEAFF. The DNA of the CDR3 is TGTGCCAGCAGGCGGACAGGGAACACTGAAGCTTTCTTT.

The chain joins TRBV10-3 to TRBJ1-1; maybe TRBD1 (6 bases). CDR1 and CDR2 (germline): ENHRY, SYGVKD. Trimming removed 2 bases from V and 3 bases from J, with 13 bases in between. There are 15 residues in the CDR3. Written as DNA, the CDR3 is TGTGCCATCAGTGAGCAAGGGGGATCGGACACTGAAGCTTTCTTT. This translates into CAISEQGGSDTEAFF.

A single count supports this clone. The gene calls are TRBV6-2 or TRBV6-3 and TRBJ2-5; 10 bases match TRBD2. The CDR3 is made up of 19 amino acids. V trimming: 2 bases; J trimming: 3 bases; junction bases outside the gene matches: 15. Germline-derived CDR1 and CDR2 are MNHEY and SVGEGT. The chain's CDR3 is CASSYRGGGSSGRKETQYF. In nucleotides, the CDR3 is TGTGCCAGCAGTTACAGGGGAGGAGGAAGTAGCGGGAGGAAAGAGACCCAGTACTTC.

The V gene is TRBV7-2, the J gene TRBJ2-1, with a tentative D call TRBD2 (6 bases). The germline V gene encodes CDR1 SGHTA and CDR2 FQGNSA. This CDR3 comprises 15 residues. The V and J ends lost 1 base and 3 bases respectively, with 10 bases between them. CDR3 amino acids: CASSLGLELYNEQFF. The CDR3 bases are TGTGCCAGCAGCTTAGGACTAGAGCTCTACAATGAGCAGTTCTTC.

In DNA, the CDR3 is TGTGCCAGTAGTACGCCCTACGGCACCATATATTTT. This translates into CASSTPYGTIYF. This chain joins TRBV19 and TRBJ1-3; D gene ambiguous. This CDR3 has 12 amino acids. Germline values: CDR1 LNHDA, CDR2 SQIVND (reference sequence). The germline V and J ends were trimmed by 4 bases and 9 bases, with 10 bases remaining between them.

V and J are TRBV2 and TRBJ1-2; D not resolved. The CDR3 sequence is 13 residues long. Trimming shortened V by 5 bases and J by 10 bases, and 17 bases separated the two germline ends. The germline V gene has CDR1 SNHLY and CDR2 FYNNEI. Here the CDR3 DNA reads TGTGCCAGCAGTCCCCTCCCAAGGGAGTACTACACCTTC. It is translated as CASSPLPREYYTF.

V and J are TRBV6-2 or TRBV6-3 and TRBJ2-5; 9 bases align to TRBD2. CDR3 size: 14 residues. V shed 2 bases and J 5 bases; nucleotides not matched to a gene: 3. The germline V gene has CDR1 MNHEY and CDR2 SVGEGT. The CDR3 DNA is TGTGCCAGCAGTTACGCGGGAGGGCGGGAGACCCAGTACTTC. Its translation is CASSYAGGRETQYF.